The next 14 T cell receptor beta chains were all read from a single sample in a study of beta chain features in type 1 diabetes. The isolated RNA, all of it, was reverse transcribed, so expressed TCRB transcripts were what got sequenced. The repertoire was sequenced with immunoSEQ multiplex PCR; TCRdb's copy has only in-frame clones and lacks some. Seen here are approximately 90,000 clones, 25% to 35% observed once, and the top ten hold around 0.5%. The sample comprised stem cell memory CD4+ T cells from blood. The receptors were gathered from a woman aged 18-29 years in good health.

This clone was detected a few times. The chain links TRBV30 to TRBJ1-1; D is undetermined. V was cut by 1 base and J by 10 bases, with 22 bases left in between. The CDR3 contains 15 residues. The germline V gene has CDR1 GTSNPN and CDR2 SVGIG (reference sequence). The CDR3 is CAWSGLPPTTPGAFF. The CDR3 DNA follows: TGTGCCTGGAGTGGCCTGCCTCCTACGACACCCGGAGCTTTCTTT.

The chain combines TRBV5-1 with TRBJ2-2; tentatively, D is TRBD2 (6 bases). The CDR3 sequence is 16 residues long. CDR1 is SGHRS, CDR2 YFSETQ, per germline. V was trimmed by 1 base and J by 1 base, leaving 11 bases between them. CDR3 residues: CASSLRTSLNTGELFF. Here the CDR3 DNA reads TGCGCCAGCAGCTTGCGAACTAGCCTGAACACCGGGGAGCTGTTTTTT.

This chain joins TRBV9 and TRBJ2-1, with 7 bases fitting TRBD1. V lost 4 bases and J lost 6; bases outside the gene matches: 7. The CDR3 is 14 residues long. Germline values: CDR1 SGDLS, CDR2 YYNGEE. The CDR3 nucleotides are TGTGCCAGCAGCCCTCGACCAGGGGGCAATGAGCAGTTCTTC. It translates to CASSPRPGGNEQFF. The full variable domain, rest sourced from reference TRBV9 and TRBJ2-1, is DSGVTQTPKHLITATGQRVTLRCSPRSGDLSVYWYQQSLDQGLQFLIQYYNGEERAKGNILERFSAQQFPDLHSELNLSSLELGDSALYFCASSPRPGGNEQFFGPGTRLTVL.

To note about this clone: Other DNA sequences in the same sample also yield this CDR3. The chain links TRBV27 to TRBJ1-5; D remains unclear. The CDR3 loop spans 12 amino acids. CDR1 is MNHEY, CDR2 SMNVEV, per germline (reference sequence). Trimming removed 6 bases from V and 4 bases from J, with 7 bases in between. CDR3 sequence (DNA): TGTGCCAGCAGAAGACAAAATCAGCCCCAGCATTTT. It specifies CASRRQNQPQHF.

The chain uses TRBV5-1 and TRBJ2-1; 7 bases are a match to TRBD1. The V and J ends lost 4 bases and 5 bases, in that order; junction bases with no gene match: 6. Germline V lookup: CDR1 SGHRS, CDR2 YFSETQ. The CDR3 runs 14 residues. CDR3 amino acids: CASSLDRADNEQFF. The CDR3 DNA is TGCGCCAGCAGCCTTGACAGGGCCGACAATGAGCAGTTCTTC. The whole variable domain, remainder taken from reference TRBV5-1 and TRBJ2-1, is KAGVTQTPRYLIKTRGQQVTLSCSPISGHRSVSWYQQTPGQGLQFLFEYFSETQRNKGNFPGRFSGRQFSNSRSEMNVSTLELGDSALYLCASSLDRADNEQFFGPGTRLTVL.

This clone was seen only a few times. The chain couples TRBV19 to TRBJ2-1; D may be TRBD2 (5 bases). The V gene's germline CDR1 is LNHDA and CDR2 SQIVND (reference sequence). The CDR3 runs 12 residues. V lost 7 bases, J lost 7 bases, and 11 bases lay in between. The CDR3 sequence: CASTARGNEQFF. CDR3 nucleotides: TGTGCCAGTACGGCGCGAGGGAATGAGCAGTTCTTC.

CDR3 region: CSAGTDTEAFF. CDR3 in DNA: TGCAGTGCTGGGACAGACACTGAAGCTTTCTTT. This chain links TRBV20-1 with TRBJ1-1, with 7 nucleotides matching TRBD1. Germline V gene lookup returns CDR1 DFQATT and CDR2 SNEGSKA (reference sequence). Germline trimming cut 5 bases from V and 3 bases from J; bases unmatched to any gene: 0. There are 11 residues in the CDR3.

The chain employs TRBV10-3 and TRBJ1-2; 7 bases line up with TRBD1. This CDR3 is 13 amino acids long. The germline V gene encodes CDR1 ENHRY and CDR2 SYGVKD. V shed 6 bases and J 4 bases; nucleotides not matched to a gene: 5. CDR3 protein: CAISPDRSYGYTF. CDR3 nucleotide sequence: TGTGCCATCAGCCCGGACAGGTCCTATGGCTACACCTTC.

This clone showed up just a few times. The chain joins TRBV19 to TRBJ1-5; a possible D gene is TRBD1 (5 bases). CDR3 length: 13 residues. CDR1 and CDR2 from the germline V gene are LNHDA and SQIVND (reference sequence). The ends were cut back, 3 bases at V and 7 bases at J, with 10 bases in the middle. CDR3 nucleotide sequence: TGTGCCAGTAGTATTGGGCGGGGGCAGCCCCAGCATTTT. Translation gives CASSIGRGQPQHF.

The chain has TRBV7-2 and TRBJ1-6; a possible D gene is TRBD1 (6 bases). The CDR3 loop spans 17 amino acids. V was clipped by 4 bases and J by 0 bases, with 13 bases between them. The germline V gene has CDR1 SGHTA and CDR2 FQGNSA. Here the CDR3 reads CASSSPGQSSYNSPLHF. The CDR3 DNA sequence: TGTGCCAGCAGCTCGCCCGGACAGAGCTCCTATAATTCACCCCTCCACTTT.

The chain recombines TRBV11-2 with TRBJ2-7; weak D call: TRBD2 (5 bases). CDR3 size: 15 residues. CDR1 is SGHAT and CDR2 is FQNNGV in the germline V gene. The V end lost 3 bases, the J end lost 1 base, and 13 bases lay between the germline ends. The CDR3: CASSFRRLPSYEQYF. The CDR3 DNA sequence: TGTGCCAGCAGCTTTCGCAGACTACCTTCCTACGAGCAGTACTTC.

The table lists this clone with a few counts. The chain couples TRBV6-6 to TRBJ1-1; TRBD1 matches at 7 bases. Per the germline V gene, CDR1 is MNHNY and CDR2 is SVGAGI (reference sequence). The CDR3 is made up of 14 amino acids. After removal of 7 bases from V and 1 base from J, the junction contained 6 bases not matched to a gene. The CDR3 nucleotides are TGTGCCAGCAACTACAGGGGAACGAACACTGAAGCTTTCTTT. Protein: CASNYRGTNTEAFF.

This clone was found a few times. The chain couples TRBV18 to TRBJ2-1; perhaps TRBD2 as D (5 bases). The CDR3 runs 13 residues. With 8 bases removed from V and 0 bases from J, the gap between germline ends came to 8 bases. The germline gives CDR1 KGHSH, CDR2 LQKENI. CDR3 nucleotides: TGTGCCAGCAGGGAGAGCTCCTACAATGAGCAGTTCTTC. Amino acids: CASRESSYNEQFF.

The chain carries TRBV30 and TRBJ1-1; 7 nucleotides agree with TRBD1. There are 12 residues in the CDR3. Germline trimming cut 4 bases from V and 1 base from J; bases unmatched to any gene: 0. The germline V gene has CDR1 GTSNPN and CDR2 SVGIG (reference sequence). DNA of the CDR3: TGTGCCTGGAACAGGGGGAACACTGAAGCTTTCTTT. This encodes CAWNRGNTEAFF.